The 32 T cell receptor beta chains reported below all come from one sample, sequenced in a study of cytomegalovirus exposure and HLA in healthy donors. The PCR ran on 60 Vbeta and 13 Jbeta primers. The protocol was immunoSEQ multiplex PCR, while the TCRdb copy is restricted to in-frame clones and leaves out a portion. Of around 140,000 clones listed, roughly 66% are singletons. Sequencing input: PBMCs. The receptors shown here come from a woman between 18 and 29 years old in good health and CMV-seronegative.

The chain recombines TRBV7-9 with TRBJ1-2; D is uncertain. Trimming removed 5 bases from V and 3 bases from J, with 19 bases in between. The V gene's germline CDR1 is SEHNR and CDR2 FQNEAQ (reference sequence). The CDR3 runs to 16 residues. The CDR3 is CASSAASPRGYYGYTF. CDR3 nucleotide sequence: TGTGCCAGCAGCGCCGCTTCCCCCCGGGGATACTATGGCTACACCTTC.

This chain links TRBV5-4 with TRBJ2-1; 13 positions match TRBD2. Germline V lookup: CDR1 SGHNT, CDR2 YYREEE (reference sequence). After removal of 0 bases from V and 6 bases from J, the junction contained 0 bases not matched to a gene. The CDR3 has 15 amino acids. DNA for the CDR3: TGTGCCAGCAGCTTGGGACTAGCGGGAGGCAATGAGCAGTTCTTC. It codes for CASSLGLAGGNEQFF.

This chain uses TRBV19 with TRBJ2-2; 10 nucleotides match TRBD1. V was clipped by 4 bases and J by 7 bases; unmatched bases: 6. Germline-derived CDR1 and CDR2 are LNHDA and SQIVND (reference sequence). The CDR3 is 15 amino acids. CDR3 sequence (DNA): TGTGCCAGTAGTAGGGACAGGGGCTCGGACGGGGAGCTGTTTTTT. Residues: CASSRDRGSDGELFF.

The chain combines TRBV4-2 with TRBJ2-1, with 7 bases aligning to TRBD1. V gave up 2 bases and J gave up 2 bases; unmatched junction bases: 6. The germline V gene encodes CDR1 LGHNA and CDR2 YNFKEQ. The CDR3 loop spans 16 amino acids. The CDR3 region is CASSQLNRGAYNEQFF. The CDR3 DNA reads TGTGCCAGCAGCCAACTTAACAGGGGAGCCTACAATGAGCAGTTCTTC.

This rearrangement joins TRBV6-5 to TRBJ1-6, with D tentatively TRBD1 (5 bases). Per the germline V gene, CDR1 is MNHEY and CDR2 is SVGAGI. V lost 0 bases and J 6 bases, leaving 12 bases between the germline ends. The CDR3 is made up of 16 amino acids. CDR3: CASSYSGGGFNSPLHF. DNA for the CDR3: TGTGCCAGCAGTTACTCGGGCGGGGGGTTTAATTCACCCCTCCACTTT.

The chain joins TRBV6-6 to TRBJ1-1; D is unclear. The CDR3 covers 15 residues. Trimming cost V 6 bases and J 1 base, with 15 bases left between them. CDR1 and CDR2 from the germline V gene are MNHNY and SVGAGI (reference sequence). CDR3 residues: CASSHMGAGNTEAFF. CDR3 DNA sequence: TGTGCCAGCAGCCACATGGGAGCCGGGAACACTGAAGCTTTCTTT.

The V gene is TRBV11-2, the J gene TRBJ2-3, with D unresolved. Germline values: CDR1 SGHAT, CDR2 FQNNGV. The CDR3 is made up of 16 amino acids. Trimming removed 5 bases from V and 0 bases from J, with 15 bases in between. The CDR3 reads CASSRSGTASTDTQYF. The CDR3 DNA reads TGTGCCAGCAGCCGGTCAGGAACAGCTAGCACAGATACGCAGTATTTT.

The chain carries TRBV27 and TRBJ1-5; D might be TRBD1 (5 bases). Germline V gives CDR1 MNHEY, CDR2 SMNVEV (reference sequence). This CDR3 contains 15 residues. Trimming pared 2 bases from V and 7 bases from J, leaving 15 bases between. Here the CDR3 DNA reads TGTGCCAGCAGTTTACGCGGGGGAGGTGGGCAGCCCCAGCATTTT. It translates to CASSLRGGGGQPQHF.

The chain carries TRBV28 and TRBJ2-7; possible D gene TRBD2, 7 bases. Trimming shortened V by 5 bases and J by 2 bases, and 19 bases separated the two germline ends. The CDR3 loop spans 16 amino acids. The germline V gene encodes CDR1 MDHEN and CDR2 SYDVKM. The CDR3 DNA sequence: TGTGCCAGCAGTAGGGGGGGCACCGGGCCCCCCTACGAGCAGTACGTC. This translates into CASSRGGTGPPYEQYV.

This clone was detected a few times. V and J are TRBV6-4 and TRBJ1-5, with TRBD1 identical over 7 bases. The CDR3 extends over 11 amino acids. Germline assignment: CDR1 MRHNA and CDR2 SNTAGT. With 11 bases clipped from V and 7 bases from J, the junction kept 5 bases outside the gene matches. The CDR3 reads CAGQGEQPQHF. The CDR3 nucleotides read TGTGCCGGTCAGGGGGAACAGCCCCAGCATTTT.

The V and J genes are TRBV19 and TRBJ2-3; TRBD2 matches at 9 bases. J lost 7 bases, V lost 5 bases, and 4 bases had no gene match. This CDR3 contains 13 residues. Per germline, CDR1 LNHDA and CDR2 SQIVND (reference sequence). CDR3 protein: CASSGGRGYTQYF. The CDR3 coding sequence is TGTGCCAGTAGTGGCGGGAGGGGGTATACGCAGTATTTT.

The chain combines TRBV7-3 with TRBJ2-7, with 8 bases matching TRBD1. The CDR3 loop spans 15 amino acids. The V segment lost 2 bases and the J segment 2 bases; nucleotides outside the gene matches: 5. From germline, CDR1 is SGHTA and CDR2 FQGTGA. The DNA of the CDR3 is TGTGCCAGCAGCTTATTCCAGGGGGCCCCCTACGAGCAGTACTTC. It codes for CASSLFQGAPYEQYF.

V is TRBV4-1 and J is TRBJ1-3; 7 bases fit TRBD1. J gave up 5 bases and V 4 bases, and 11 bases lay outside the gene matches. From germline, CDR1 is MGHRA and CDR2 YSYEKL. This CDR3 comprises 16 residues. The CDR3 DNA sequence: TGCGCCAGCAGCCCCGGGGGGGGCAGGGGGAGAAACACCATATATTTT. This translates into CASSPGGGRGRNTIYF.

The chain links TRBV5-1 to TRBJ2-7; 8 bases are a match to TRBD1. Germline CDR1 is SGHRS and CDR2 is YFSETQ. The CDR3 spans 15 residues. V lost 4 bases and J lost 3; bases outside the gene matches: 9. The CDR3 protein is CASSHGTGRLYEQYV. The CDR3 bases are TGCGCCAGCAGCCACGGGACAGGACGACTCTACGAGCAGTACGTC.

The V gene is TRBV7-8, the J gene TRBJ1-5, with D unresolved. Germline V lookup: CDR1 SGHVS, CDR2 FQNEAQ. Trimming left V 3 bases short and J 0 bases short, with 9 bases between. The CDR3 is 15 residues long. CDR3: CASSFGSYSNQPQHF. The CDR3 DNA sequence: TGTGCCAGCAGCTTCGGGTCGTATAGCAATCAGCCCCAGCATTTT.

This clone was counted only a few times. J is TRBJ1-1 and V is TRBV30, with D possibly being TRBD1 (6 bases). Between the trimmed V and J ends, which lost 3 bases and 1 base, there was a span of 12 bases. The CDR3 is made up of 14 amino acids. Germline V gene data show CDR1 as GTSNPN and CDR2 as SVGIG (reference sequence). CDR3 protein: CAWRPGHWNTEAFF. CDR3 in DNA: TGTGCCTGGAGGCCGGGACACTGGAACACTGAAGCTTTCTTT.

This chain connects TRBV5-4 to TRBJ1-4, with D possibly matching TRBD1 (6 bases). From germline, CDR1 is SGHNT and CDR2 YYREEE (reference sequence). This CDR3 spans 14 amino acids. Trimming shortened V by 5 bases and J by 8 bases, and 16 bases separated the two germline ends. The CDR3 reads CASSFRGMGEKLFF. The DNA of the CDR3 is TGTGCCAGCAGTTTCAGGGGAATGGGGGAAAAACTGTTTTTT.

The CDR3 bases are TGTGCCAGCAGCTGGTCGAGCGGCAGCTCCTACGAGCAGTACTTC. It encodes CASSWSSGSSYEQYF. The V call is TRBV5-8, the J call TRBJ2-7; a possible D gene is TRBD2 (5 bases). The V end was cut by 3 bases, the J end by 0 bases, with 13 bases between. Per the germline V gene, CDR1 is SGHTS and CDR2 is YDEGEE. This CDR3 is built from 15 residues. Drawing the rest from reference TRBV5-8 and TRBJ2-7, the complete variable domain is EAGVTQSPTHLIKTRGQQATLRCSPISGHTSVYWYQQALGLGLQFLLWYDEGEERNRGNFPPRFSGRQFPNYSSELNVNALELEDSALYLCASSWSSGSSYEQYFGPGTRLTVT.

This clone appeared a few times. The rearrangement joins TRBV4-3 to TRBJ2-1; 8 nucleotides agree with TRBD1. J was trimmed by 8 bases and V by 6 bases; bases with no gene match: 6. CDR1 is LGHNA and CDR2 is YSLEER in the germline V gene. The CDR3 covers 13 residues. Here the CDR3 DNA reads TGCGCCAGCAGACCCGGACAGGGAGATGAGCAGTTCTTC. It codes for CASRPGQGDEQFF.

J is TRBJ2-5 and V is TRBV5-1; D is unclear. From germline, CDR1 is SGHRS and CDR2 YFSETQ. Between the trimmed V and J ends, which lost 4 bases and 1 base, there was a span of 11 bases. The CDR3 covers 14 residues. CDR3 bases: TGCGCCAGCAGCCTCCGGTCCCTCCAAGAGACCCAGTACTTC. Protein: CASSLRSLQETQYF.

Concerning this clone itself: A junction boundary mismatches the germline segment, possibly from a read error. V is TRBV7-9 and J is TRBJ1-2; 7 positions match TRBD1. Germline CDR1 is SEHNR and CDR2 is FQNEAQ (reference sequence). This CDR3 is 17 amino acids long. CDR3: CSSSLGRGTATNYGYTF. The CDR3 nucleotides are TGTTCCAGCAGCTTAGGCCGCGGGACAGCCACTAACTATGGCTACACCTTC.

The genes are TRBV30 and TRBJ2-3; TRBD2 matches 8 bases. CDR1 is GTSNPN, CDR2 SVGIG, per germline (reference sequence). V lost 3 bases and J lost 6; bases outside the gene matches: 5. The CDR3 has 13 residues. For the CDR3, the DNA is TGTGCCTGGAGGACTAGCGAGAGGGATACGCAGTATTTT. Protein product: CAWRTSERDTQYF.

This chain joins TRBV5-1 and TRBJ1-2; the match to TRBD1 covers 9 bases. Trimming at V came to 0 bases and at J to 1 base, leaving 4 bases not matched to a gene. CDR3 length: 16 amino acids. The germline gives CDR1 SGHRS, CDR2 YFSETQ. DNA of the CDR3: TGCGCCAGCAGCTTGGGGGGGACAGGGCTTAACTATGGCTACACCTTC. This sequence encodes CASSLGGTGLNYGYTF.

The chain has TRBV27 and TRBJ1-1; 9 bases align to TRBD1. The CDR3 is made up of 14 amino acids. From germline, CDR1 is MNHEY and CDR2 SMNVEV (reference sequence). V lost 5 bases and J lost 5; bases outside the gene matches: 6. The CDR3 loop is CASSRGQGVTEAFF. In nucleotides, the CDR3 is TGTGCCAGCAGTCGGGGACAGGGCGTGACTGAAGCTTTCTTT.

J is TRBJ2-7 and V is TRBV28; D is perhaps TRBD1 (5 bases). This CDR3 is 15 amino acids long. Trimming pared 2 bases from V and 2 bases from J, leaving 13 bases between. In germline, CDR1 is MDHEN, CDR2 SYDVKM. In DNA, the CDR3 is TGTGCCAGCAGTTTAGGTCAGGGAAGCCCCTACGAGCAGTACTTC. Its protein product is CASSLGQGSPYEQYF.

The chain joins TRBV27 to TRBJ2-1; D is perhaps TRBD1 (6 bases). This CDR3 comprises 15 residues. Trimming left V 6 bases short and J 4 bases short, with 16 bases between. CDR1 and CDR2 (germline): MNHEY, SMNVEV (reference sequence). CDR3 region: CASRDDRPPYNEQFF. CDR3 in DNA: TGTGCCAGCAGAGACGACAGGCCTCCGTACAATGAGCAGTTCTTC.

V gene TRBV2 combines with J gene TRBJ1-1; TRBD1 might be the D (5 bases). The CDR3 has 15 residues. Looked up from germline, CDR1 is SNHLY and CDR2 is FYNNEI. V was shortened by 4 bases and J by 4 bases, with 16 bases between the two germline ends. Here the CDR3 DNA reads TGTGCCAGCAGTGGATTGCAGGGTGTTGGCACTGAAGCTTTCTTT. Its translation: CASSGLQGVGTEAFF.

This clone has only a few counts. CDR3: CASSALGQVGWHTEAFF. Here the CDR3 DNA reads TGTGCCAGCAGTGCGTTGGGACAGGTCGGTTGGCACACTGAAGCTTTCTTT. V usage is TRBV6-4 and J usage is TRBJ1-1; 8 bases are a match to TRBD1. V was clipped by 4 bases and J by 3 bases; unmatched bases: 13. The CDR3 is made up of 17 amino acids. CDR1 and CDR2 (germline): MRHNA, SNTAGT.

This clone came up once. The V call is TRBV6-4, the J call TRBJ1-2, with D maybe TRBD1 (6 bases). With 3 bases removed from V and 4 bases from J, the gap between germline ends came to 12 bases. The CDR3 sequence is 14 residues long. Germline V lookup: CDR1 MRHNA, CDR2 SNTAGT. DNA for the CDR3: TGTGCCAGCAGTGATAGGCCGGACAGCTATGGCTACACCTTC. This translates into CASSDRPDSYGYTF.

CDR3 sequence reads: CASSYASGSTYEQYV. The CDR3 DNA follows: TGTGCCAGCAGTTACGCTAGCGGGAGTACCTACGAGCAGTACGTC. The rearrangement links TRBV6-5 to TRBJ2-7, with 10 bases that match TRBD2. J lost 2 bases, V lost 2 bases, and 3 bases had no gene match. Germline CDR1 MNHEY, CDR2 SVGAGI. The CDR3 runs 15 residues.

A few counts support this clone. The chain recombines TRBV29-1 with TRBJ2-1, with 15 positions matching TRBD2. The CDR3 has 13 residues. J was trimmed by 16 bases and V by 6 bases; bases with no gene match: 10. Germline CDR1 and CDR2: SQVTM and ANQGSEA. DNA for the CDR3: TGCAGCGTGTGGACTAGCGGGGGGGCTCGCGGATTCTTC. Translating it yields CSVWTSGGARGFF.

V is TRBV5-6 and J is TRBJ1-1; D remains unclear. From germline, CDR1 is SGHDT and CDR2 YYEEEE. The CDR3 has 14 amino acids. V lost 4 bases, J lost 5 bases, and 15 bases lay in between. DNA of the CDR3: TGTGCCAGCAGCCCCCAAATCGGGGAAACTGAAGCTTTCTTT. Protein: CASSPQIGETEAFF.